This TCR beta chain originates from a study of Tregs in tolerant kidney transplant recipients. Turning to this clone: What it binds is unknown.

Regarding the study as a whole: Expanding Tregs on activated donor B cells appeared to best identify donor-specific TCRbeta clones. Validation in larger populations is needed because few patients were studied.

Related graft donors supplied nonmyeloablative bone marrow transplants, and mixed chimerism was transient. This CDR3 contains 13 residues. With V trimmed by 5 bases and J by 4 bases, 3 bases remained unmatched. Germline CDR1 reads SGHVS; CDR2 reads FNYEAQ. The assay was immunoSEQ multiplex PCR, and TCRdb's table has in-frame clones only and misses some. The sample holds about 52,000 clones; about nine tenths are singletons and the top ten take 15%. Sample: CD8+ T cells from blood (PBMCs), taken 24 months after the transplant. This sequence was found in a human patient who received a combined kidney and bone marrow transplant. A share of the T cells may be of graft donor origin. The chain couples TRBV7-6 to TRBJ2-7, with 9 bases aligning to TRBD1. CDR3 sequence: CASSPGQGYEQYF. In DNA form, the CDR3 reads TGTGCCAGCAGCCCGGGACAGGGTTACGAGCAGTACTTC. Together with reference TRBV7-6 and TRBJ2-7, the CDR3 gives the full variable domain: GAGVSQSPRYKVTKRGQDVALRCDPISGHVSLYWYRQALGQGPEFLTYFNYEAQQDKSGLPNDRFSAERPEGSISTLTIQRTEQRDSAMYRCASSPGQGYEQYFGPGTRLTVT.